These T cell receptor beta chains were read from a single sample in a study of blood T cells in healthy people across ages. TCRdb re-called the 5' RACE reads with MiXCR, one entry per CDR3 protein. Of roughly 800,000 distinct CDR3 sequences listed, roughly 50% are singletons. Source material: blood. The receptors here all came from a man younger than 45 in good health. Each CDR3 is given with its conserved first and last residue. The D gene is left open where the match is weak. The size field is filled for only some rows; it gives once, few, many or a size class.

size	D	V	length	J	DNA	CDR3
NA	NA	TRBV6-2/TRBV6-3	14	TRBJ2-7	TGTGCCAGCAGTTACCCGGACAGACCATACGAGCAGTACTTC	CASSYPDRPYEQYF
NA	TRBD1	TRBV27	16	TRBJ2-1	TGTGCCAGCAGTTTATCCCCCGGGACAGGGGTTGAGACCCAGTTCTTC	CASSLSPGTGVETQFF
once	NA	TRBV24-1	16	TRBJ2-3	TGTGCCACCAGTGACTCCTTAGCTGTAAACGCAGATACGCAGTATTTT	CATSDSLAVNADTQYF
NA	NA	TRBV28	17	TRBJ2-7	TGTGCCAGCAGTCTATCGGAAACAGGGATCAAGTCCTACGAGCAGTACTTC	CASSLSETGIKSYEQYF
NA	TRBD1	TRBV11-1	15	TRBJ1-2	TGTGCCAGCAGCTGGGACAGCGCCTTTTACTATGGCTACACCTTC	CASSWDSAFYYGYTF
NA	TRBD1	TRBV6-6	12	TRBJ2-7	TGTGCCACCCGGGACAGGTCCTACGAGCAGTACTTC	CATRDRSYEQYF
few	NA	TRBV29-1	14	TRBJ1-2	TGCAGCGTTGAAGGCGACGCGGGGAACTATGGCTACACCTTC	CSVEGDAGNYGYTF
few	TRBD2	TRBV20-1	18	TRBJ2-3	TGCAGTGCTAGAGGATCCCCCACCCTAGCGGGAGGAATGTATACGCAGTATTTT	CSARGSPTLAGGMYTQYF
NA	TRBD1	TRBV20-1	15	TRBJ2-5	TGCAGTGCGGCCGGAGACAGGGCTGGCGGAGAGACCCAGTACTTC	CSAAGDRAGGETQYF
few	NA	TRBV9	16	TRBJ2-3	TGTGCCAGCAGCCGCCGACCCGGGGATGGCACAGATACGCAGTATTTT	CASSRRPGDGTDTQYF
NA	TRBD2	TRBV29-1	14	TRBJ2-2	TGCAGCGGGCTAAGGGAGGGCCATTCCGGGGAGCTGTTTTTT	CSGLREGHSGELFF
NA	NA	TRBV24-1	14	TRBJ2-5	TGTGCCACCAGTGATGCCTCCGCTCAAGAGACCCAGTACTTC	CATSDASAQETQYF
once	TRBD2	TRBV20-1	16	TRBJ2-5	TGCAGTGCTAGAGGCGACGGGGGGAAGACAGAGGGCCTCCAGTACTTC	CSARGDGGKTEGLQYF
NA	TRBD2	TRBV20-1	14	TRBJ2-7	TGCAGTGCTAGAGCTAGCGGGAGCGTGTACGAGCAGTACTTC	CSARASGSVYEQYF
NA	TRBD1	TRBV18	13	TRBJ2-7	TGTGCCAGCCAAGGGACAGGGGGCTCCGAGCAGTACTTC	CASQGTGGSEQYF
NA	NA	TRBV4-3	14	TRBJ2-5	TGCGCCAGCAGCCAAGGTAGCCTAAAGGAGACCCAGTACTTC	CASSQGSLKETQYF
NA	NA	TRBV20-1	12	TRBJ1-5	TGCAGTGCCGGACGCCCCAATCAGCCCCAGCATTTT	CSAGRPNQPQHF
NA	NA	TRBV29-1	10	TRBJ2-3	TGCAGCGTCGCAGCAGATACGCAGTATTTT	CSVAADTQYF
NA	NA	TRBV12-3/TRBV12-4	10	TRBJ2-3	TGTGCCAGCAGTGTAGATACGCAGTATTTT	CASSVDTQYF
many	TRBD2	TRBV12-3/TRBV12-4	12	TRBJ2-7	TGTGCCAGCAGTTTCGCGGGGGACGAGCAGTACTTC	CASSFAGDEQYF
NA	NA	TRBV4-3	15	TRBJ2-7	TGCGCCAGCAGCCAAGGCAGGGCGGGGCGGGACGAGCAGTACTTC	CASSQGRAGRDEQYF
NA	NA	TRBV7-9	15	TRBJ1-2	TGTGCCAGCAGCTTAGGTCCGGGGGGGGACGATGGCTACACCTTC	CASSLGPGGDDGYTF
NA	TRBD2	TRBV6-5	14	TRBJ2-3	TGTGCCAGCAGTATACTAGCGGGGGCAGATACGCAGTATTTT	CASSILAGADTQYF
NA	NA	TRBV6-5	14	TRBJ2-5	TGTGCCAGCAGTTACGGCTGGGGCCAAGAGACCCAGTACTTC	CASSYGWGQETQYF
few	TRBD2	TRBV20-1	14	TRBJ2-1	TGCAGTGCTACAACTAGCGGCTCCTACAATGAGCAGTTCTTC	CSATTSGSYNEQFF
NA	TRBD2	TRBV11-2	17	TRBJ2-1	TGTGCCAGCAGCCCCCCAGGCGGGGGTACTGGTTACAATGAGCAGTTCTTC	CASSPPGGGTGYNEQFF
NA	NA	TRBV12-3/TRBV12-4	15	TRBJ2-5	TGTGCCAGCAGTCCGGACACCCCGGCGGGAGAGACCCAGTACTTC	CASSPDTPAGETQYF
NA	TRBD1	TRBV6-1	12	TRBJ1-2	TGTGCCAGCAGGGAGGGGGCCGGTGGCTACACCTTC	CASREGAGGYTF